This T cell receptor beta chain was captured by sequencing in a study of T cells in Graves' hyperthyroidism and ophthalmopathy. This clonotype occurred many times. V was pared by 2 bases and J by 8 bases, with 6 bases between. The CDR3 length is 12 residues. The CDR3 regions of TCR beta were amplified from RNA transcripts. A first-round RT-PCR of the TCR CDR3 used the HTBI primer set. Each CDR3 protein gets one entry after TCRdb re-called the multiplex PCR reads with MiXCR. The sample includes 500,000 to 750,000 distinct CDR3 sequences, around a sixth of them seen just once. This clonotype was obtained from a woman in her thirties with Graves' hyperthyroidism. The chain links TRBV12-3 or TRBV12-4 to TRBJ2-2; D is uncertain. The specimen sequenced was blood. DNA of the CDR3: TGTGCCAGCAGTTTAAACCCAGGGGAGCTGTTTTTT. Residues: CASSLNPGELFF.